These T cell receptor beta chains were read from a single sample in a study of T-cell reconstitution after alpha-beta-depleted transplantation in children. TCRdb re-called the PCR reads with MiXCR, one entry per CDR3 protein. The sample includes 500,000 to 600,000 distinct CDR3 sequences, roughly a quarter of them seen just once. The starting material was PBMCs, obtained before TCRalphabeta/CD19-depleted stem cell transplant. These receptor sequences come from a boy younger than two with Wiskott-Aldrich syndrome, due to receive a stem cell transplant. Each CDR3 is given with its conserved first and last residue. The D gene is left open where the match is weak. Size is stated for part of the rows, as once, few or many counts, or as a class when the clone is expanded.

d_gene	j_gene	len	abundance	v_gene	CDR3nt	CDR3aa
TRBD1	TRBJ1-4	15	few	TRBV7-9	TGTGCCAGCAGCTACCCCAGACAGGGGGCACAAGGCCTGTTTTTT	CASSYPRQGAQGLFF
.	TRBJ1-4	16	few	TRBV5-1	TGCGCCAGCAGCTTGCAGGGACCCCAGGGAAGAGAAAAACTGTTTTTT	CASSLQGPQGREKLFF
.	TRBJ2-1	15	.	TRBV12-3/TRBV12-4	TGTGCCAGCGCCCCTAGGACAGACCCCTACAATGAGCAGTTCTTC	CASAPRTDPYNEQFF
TRBD2	TRBJ2-1	17	few	TRBV5-1	TGCGCCAGCAGCCCCGGACTAGCGGGGGGGTCCTACAATGAGCAGTTCTTC	CASSPGLAGGSYNEQFF
.	TRBJ2-3	12	few	TRBV20-1	TGCAGTGCTAACCAGGACTTAAATACGCAGTATTTT	CSANQDLNTQYF
TRBD2	TRBJ2-2	14	.	TRBV29-1	TGCAGCGTTGGACTAGCGGTGAACACCGGGGAGCTGTTTTTT	CSVGLAVNTGELFF
.	TRBJ2-1	14	few	TRBV5-1	TGCGCCAGCAGGGGGCTCCTCAGCTACAATGAGCAGTTCTTC	CASRGLLSYNEQFF
.	TRBJ2-7	12	few	TRBV30	TGTGCCTGGAGCCGTAGCGGCTACGAGCAGTACTTC	CAWSRSGYEQYF
TRBD2	TRBJ2-1	13	few	TRBV5-1	TGCGCCACCGGGACTAGCGGCTACAATGAGCAGTTCTTC	CATGTSGYNEQFF
.	TRBJ2-3	12	few	TRBV20-1	TGCAGTGCCCCTCCCCTCACAGATACGCAGTATTTT	CSAPPLTDTQYF
TRBD1	TRBJ1-1	15	.	TRBV29-1	TGCAGCGTTGAGGGACAGAGTCTAAGGAACACTGAAGCTTTCTTT	CSVEGQSLRNTEAFF
TRBD2	TRBJ2-2	19	few	TRBV14	TGTGCCAGCAGCCAGGGGAGGGAGACTAGCGGGAGAGACACCGGGGAGCTGTTTTTT	CASSQGRETSGRDTGELFF
TRBD1	TRBJ2-3	17	.	TRBV3-1	TGTGCCAGCAGCCAAGATCCCGGGACAGGCTACACAGATACGCAGTATTTT	CASSQDPGTGYTDTQYF
TRBD2	TRBJ2-1	14	.	TRBV29-1	TGCAGCGCTCTGACTAGCGGGAGTCGGAATGAGCAGTTCTTC	CSALTSGSRNEQFF
.	TRBJ1-4	16	.	TRBV29-1	TGCAGCGTCCGGGCCCCCCCGGGACATGCTAATGAAAAACTGTTTTTT	CSVRAPPGHANEKLFF
TRBD2	TRBJ2-7	14	few	TRBV6-1	TGTGCCAGCAGCTTCGGCGGGAGGGAGGCCGAGCAGTACTTC	CASSFGGREAEQYF
.	TRBJ2-7	17	few	TRBV7-3	TGTGCCAGCAGCTTAACGGGGTCCCCGAGGGGTACCTACGAGCAGTACTTC	CASSLTGSPRGTYEQYF
TRBD2	TRBJ2-2	15	few	TRBV9	TGTGCCAGCAGCGGCGATAGCGGGGGCACCGGGGAGCTGTTTTTT	CASSGDSGGTGELFF
.	TRBJ2-4	15	.	TRBV12-3/TRBV12-4	TGTGCCAGCAGTTTTAGCGCCATAGCCAAAAACATTCAGTACTTC	CASSFSAIAKNIQYF
.	TRBJ2-5	13	few	TRBV29-1	TGCAGCGTCCGGGCGGTTTTGAAGGAGACCCAGTACTTC	CSVRAVLKETQYF
.	TRBJ1-1	14	.	TRBV5-1	TGCGCCAGCAGCTTGGGAGGGGGAGTCCCTGAAGCTTTCTTT	CASSLGGGVPEAFF
TRBD2	TRBJ2-2	13	few	TRBV6-2/TRBV6-3	TGTGCCAGCTCTGGACTAGGCCCCGGGGAGCTGTTTTTT	CASSGLGPGELFF
.	TRBJ2-1	15	.	TRBV5-8	TGTGCCAGCAGATTTATGGGCGGACGATACAATGAGCAGTTCTTC	CASRFMGGRYNEQFF
.	TRBJ1-2	14	.	TRBV5-8	TGTGCCAGCAGCTTGCTCACGGATAACTATGGCTACACCTTC	CASSLLTDNYGYTF
TRBD2	TRBJ2-2	16	.	TRBV20-1	TGCAGTGCTAGAATGCTAGCGGGGACGAACACCGGGGAGCTGTTTTTT	CSARMLAGTNTGELFF
TRBD2	TRBJ2-2	14	.	TRBV27	TGTGCCAGCATCCAAGCGGGAGGAACCGGGGAGCTGTTTTTT	CASIQAGGTGELFF
TRBD1	TRBJ2-1	16	few	TRBV9	TGTGCCAGCAGCCCAACACAGGGGAGTAGATCCAATGAGCAGTTCTTC	CASSPTQGSRSNEQFF
.	TRBJ2-5	15	.	TRBV5-1	TGCGCCAGCAGCCCGAGTCTCCCTCTCCAAGAGACCCAGTACTTC	CASSPSLPLQETQYF